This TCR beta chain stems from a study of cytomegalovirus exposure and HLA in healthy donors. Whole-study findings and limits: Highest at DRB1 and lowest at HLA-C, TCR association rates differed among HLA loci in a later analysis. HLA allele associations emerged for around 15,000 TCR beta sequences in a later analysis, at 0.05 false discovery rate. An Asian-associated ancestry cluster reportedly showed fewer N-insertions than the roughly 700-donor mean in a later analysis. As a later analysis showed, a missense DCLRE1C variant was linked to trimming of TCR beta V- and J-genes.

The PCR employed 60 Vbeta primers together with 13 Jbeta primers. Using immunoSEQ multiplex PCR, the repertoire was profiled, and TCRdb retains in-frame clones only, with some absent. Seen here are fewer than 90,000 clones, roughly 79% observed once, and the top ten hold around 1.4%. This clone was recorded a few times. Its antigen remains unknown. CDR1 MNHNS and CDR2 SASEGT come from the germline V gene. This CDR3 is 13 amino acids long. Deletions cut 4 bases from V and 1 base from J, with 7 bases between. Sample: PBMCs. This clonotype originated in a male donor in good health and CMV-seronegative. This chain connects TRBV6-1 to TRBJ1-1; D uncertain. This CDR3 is CASSVRANTEAFF. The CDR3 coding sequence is TGTGCCAGCAGTGTGCGAGCGAACACTGAAGCTTTCTTT.